The 22 T cell receptor beta chains listed next were all sequenced from one sample in a study of blood T cells in healthy people across ages (dated by TCRdb to between 2014 and 2017). Libraries came from 5' RACE. Sequencing was carried out with an Illumina HiSeq 2500. A second 7 to 11 cycle PCR used a sample-barcoded 5' primer and a J-beta primer mix. The public reads were reanalyzed by TCRdb: fastp trimming at Q25, MiXCR alignment, in-frame beta chains only. Entries are consolidated by CDR3 protein sequence, retaining the most common genes and DNA. This sample is represented by hundreds of thousands of distinct CDR3 sequences; 32% of them were singletons. Approximately 15% of the sample goes to the ten largest clones. The sample was blood. The receptors derive from a woman aged 80 or over in good health. Donor details come from another sample of the same person, matched by shared clones.

This clonotype was recorded many times. The chain combines TRBV5-1 with TRBJ2-3, with 8 bases aligning to TRBD2. The CDR3 has 15 amino acids. Germline V gene data show CDR1 as SGHRS and CDR2 as YFSETQ. V was pared by 2 bases and J by 0 bases, with 2 bases of the junction left unmatched. In DNA form, the CDR3 reads TGCGCCAGCAGCTTTTCTAGCGGGAGCACAGATACGCAGTATTTT. Amino acid sequence: CASSFSSGSTDTQYF.

The chain recombines TRBV10-3 with TRBJ1-1; a possible D gene is TRBD1 (5 bases). Looked up from germline, CDR1 is ENHRY and CDR2 is SYGVKD. With 10 bases removed from V and 1 base from J, the gap between germline ends came to 13 bases. This CDR3 has 13 amino acids. The CDR3 protein is CATGGASNTEAFF. As DNA, the CDR3 is TGTGCCACCGGAGGGGCCTCGAACACTGAAGCTTTCTTT.

The gene calls are TRBV11-3 and TRBJ2-1; D gene uncertain. CDR1 and CDR2 (germline): SGHNT, YENEEA. The CDR3 consists of 13 residues. Trimming stripped 2 bases from V and 8 bases from J, with 10 bases between. CDR3 coding DNA: TGTGCCAGCAGCTTATCGGCGGTCCATGAGCAGTTCTTC. Encoded protein: CASSLSAVHEQFF.

The V call is TRBV9, the J call TRBJ2-7; 10 nucleotides agree with TRBD2. Germline-derived CDR1 and CDR2 are SGDLS and YYNGEE. Trimming took 0 bases from V and 7 from J; bases not matched to a gene: 13. This CDR3 spans 17 amino acids. CDR3 in amino acids: CASSVGSGGALYNEQYF. The CDR3 DNA sequence: TGTGCCAGCAGCGTAGGAAGCGGGGGGGCGCTCTACAATGAGCAGTACTTC. The entire variable domain, with the rest obtained from reference TRBV9 and TRBJ2-7, is as follows: DSGVTQTPKHLITATGQRVTLRCSPRSGDLSVYWYQQSLDQGLQFLIQYYNGEERAKGNILERFSAQQFPDLHSELNLSSLELGDSALYFCASSVGSGGALYNEQYFGPGTRLTVT.

The rearrangement joins TRBV4-2 to TRBJ2-3; TRBD2 aligns across 8 bases. The germline gives CDR1 LGHNA, CDR2 YNFKEQ. The CDR3 is made up of 18 amino acids. The J segment lost 2 bases and the V segment lost 3 bases, leaving 13 bases of the junction unmatched. The CDR3 protein is CASSQDRTSRTYTDTQYF. Written as DNA, the CDR3 is TGTGCCAGCAGCCAGGATCGGACTAGCAGGACTTACACAGATACGCAGTATTTT.

This clonotype came up many times. The chain carries TRBV2 and TRBJ2-7; D remains unclear. This CDR3 is 12 amino acids long. Trimming took 7 bases from V and 2 from J, leaving 9 bases between them. From germline, CDR1 is SNHLY and CDR2 FYNNEI. This CDR3 reads CASNPGTYEQYF. The DNA for the CDR3 is TGTGCCAGCAACCCAGGAACCTACGAGCAGTACTTC.

A word on this clonotype: A junction boundary mismatches the germline segment, possibly from a read error. The chain employs TRBV9 and TRBJ2-2; D ambiguous. The CDR3 totals 17 residues. The germline V gene encodes CDR1 SGDLS and CDR2 YYNGEE. The CDR3 DNA reads TGTACCAGCAGCGTAGGAAGGCTCGGGCTTCACACCGGGGAGCTGTTTTTT. Its translation: CTSSVGRLGLHTGELFF.

This clonotype occurred a few times. A much larger clone sits a single nucleotide away, making a read error possible. The chain uses TRBV5-5 and TRBJ1-2; TRBD1 matches 9 bases. V lost 4 bases to trimming and J lost 7 bases; unmatched junction nucleotides: 5. CDR1 and CDR2 from the germline V gene are SGHKS and YYEKEE (reference sequence). The CDR3 has 13 amino acids. The CDR3 coding sequence is TGTGCCAGCAGCCTGGACAGGGGAGTTGGCTACACCTTC. Protein sequence: CASSLDRGVGYTF.

This clonotype was observed at least ten times. This chain joins TRBV4-2 and TRBJ2-3; D unclear. Germline CDR1 LGHNA, CDR2 YNFKEQ. Trimming pared 1 base from V and 4 bases from J, leaving 6 bases between. This CDR3 contains 13 residues. The CDR3 loop is CASSQVLADTQYF. DNA of the CDR3: TGTGCCAGCAGCCAAGTTCTCGCAGATACGCAGTATTTT.

In this sample, this clonotype turned up many times. V usage is TRBV28 and J usage is TRBJ1-2; the D gene is possibly TRBD1 (5 bases). V was clipped by 6 bases and J by 7 bases, with 9 bases between them. The germline V gene has CDR1 MDHEN and CDR2 SYDVKM. This CDR3 is 11 amino acids long. CDR3 DNA: TGTGCCAGCAGATCTACAGGTGGCTACACCTTC. This translates into CASRSTGGYTF.

This clonotype showed up many times. The J gene is TRBJ2-1, the V gene TRBV9; a possible D gene is TRBD2 (7 bases). The CDR3 spans 16 residues. Trimming took 3 bases from V and 4 from J, leaving 17 bases between them. Germline loops: CDR1 SGDLS, CDR2 YYNGEE. The CDR3 nucleotides read TGTGCCAGCAGCGCTCTTGGGGGGGGCATTTACAATGAGCAGTTCTTC. Amino acid sequence: CASSALGGGIYNEQFF.

This clonotype has only a few counts. A much larger clone differs by one base, so this may be a read error. The chain links TRBV12-3 or TRBV12-4 to TRBJ2-5, with TRBD2 identical over 11 bases. The CDR3 totals 15 residues. V lost 5 bases to trimming and J lost 5 bases; unmatched junction nucleotides: 7. The DNA of the CDR3 is TGTGCCAGCAGTCCCTCTAGCGGGGGGAGGGAGACCCAGTACTTC. Its translation: CASSPSSGGRETQYF.

In this sample, this clonotype turned up many times. The chain links TRBV12-3 or TRBV12-4 to TRBJ2-7; D call uncertain. This CDR3 region has 12 residues. Between the trimmed V and J ends, which lost 2 bases and 6 bases, there was a span of 8 bases. CDR3 sequence: CASSLRTAEQYF. The CDR3 bases are TGTGCCAGCAGTTTAAGAACAGCCGAGCAGTACTTC.

A note on this clonotype: This is likely a read error, given that the CDR3 carries no conserved phenylalanine or tryptophan at its end. The chain has TRBV4-3 and TRBJ1-1; D gene ambiguous. CDR3 length: 13 residues. V gave up 0 bases and J gave up 1 base, with 3 bases separating them. Germline CDR1 is LGHNA and CDR2 is YSLEER. The CDR3 DNA reads TGCGCCAGCAGCCAAGATTGGAACACTGAAGCTTTCCTT. It yields the protein CASSQDWNTEAFL.

The chain is built from TRBV7-3 and TRBJ2-1; D possibly uses TRBD1 or TRBD2 (6 bases each). The DNA end lines up better with TRBJ2-7; the J call may be wrong. This CDR3 is built from 15 residues. CDR1 is SGHTA, CDR2 FQGTGA, per germline. CDR3 protein: CASSQGGSSYNEQYF. For the CDR3, the DNA is TGTGCCAGCAGCCAAGGGGGGAGCTCCTACAATGAGCAGTACTTC.

This clonotype appeared a few times. This chain connects TRBV5-1 to TRBJ1-1; D is unclear. The length of the CDR3 is 15 residues. CDR1 is SGHRS and CDR2 is YFSETQ in the germline V gene. V gave up 0 bases and J gave up 7 bases, with 16 bases separating them. CDR3 protein: CASSLGAMGIIEAFF. In nucleotides, the CDR3 is TGCGCCAGCAGCTTGGGGGCGATGGGAATAATTGAAGCTTTCTTT.

In this sample, this clonotype turned up many times. This chain uses TRBV20-1 with TRBJ1-2; a weak D match, TRBD1 (6 bases). The ends were cut back, 6 bases at V and 5 bases at J, with 10 bases in the middle. The V gene's germline CDR1 is DFQATT and CDR2 SNEGSKA (reference sequence). The CDR3 loop spans 11 amino acids. The CDR3 nucleotides read TGCAGTGCCGCAGGGGATTATGGCTACACCTTC. It encodes CSAAGDYGYTF.

Comment on this clonotype: The CDR3 carries no conserved terminal phenylalanine or tryptophan, so it likely arises from a read error. The J gene is TRBJ2-7, the V gene TRBV12-3 or TRBV12-4; weak D call: TRBD2 (6 bases). CDR3 length: 14 residues. V gave up 6 bases and J gave up 3 bases, with 15 bases separating them. This CDR3 reads CASSPREGLYEQYL. The CDR3 region has the DNA TGTGCCAGCAGCCCCAGAGAGGGACTCTACGAGCAGTACCTC.

As to this clonotype: A much larger clone differs by one base, so this may be a read error. This sequence joins TRBV6-5 and TRBJ2-5; D might be TRBD1 (6 bases). The DNA end favors TRBJ2-7, so the J call may be wrong. This CDR3 region has 13 residues. Looked up from germline, CDR1 is MNHEY and CDR2 is SVGAGI. CDR3 loop: CASRETTGIEQYF. CDR3 nucleotide sequence: TGTGCCAGCAGGGAAACCACAGGGATCGAGCAGTACTTC.

This clonotype was found many times. The CDR3, as DNA: TGTGCCAGCAGATTCGGGACAGAGAACACTGAAGCTTTCTTT. Encoded protein: CASRFGTENTEAFF. This chain joins TRBV6-5 and TRBJ1-1; 7 nucleotides align to TRBD1. Germline V lookup: CDR1 MNHEY, CDR2 SVGAGI. The V segment lost 6 bases and the J segment 1 base; nucleotides outside the gene matches: 5. This CDR3 is 14 amino acids long.

The chain couples TRBV30 to TRBJ2-7; 7 positions match TRBD1. Germline V gene sequence: CDR1 GTSNPN, CDR2 SVGIG (reference sequence). The V gene end was trimmed by 2 bases and the J gene end by 2 bases; junction bases not matched to a gene: 6. This CDR3 is 14 amino acids long. The CDR3 nucleotides are TGTGCCTGGAGTAGAGGCAGGGGGACCTACGAGCAGTACTTC. Translation gives CAWSRGRGTYEQYF.

This clonotype was recorded many times. The chain employs TRBV20-1 and TRBJ2-7; 7 positions match TRBD2. The ends lost 3 bases at V and 2 bases at J; junction bases unmatched: 10. Germline V lookup: CDR1 DFQATT, CDR2 SNEGSKA (reference sequence). This CDR3 has 15 residues. The CDR3 loop is CSASTSAGLAYEQYF. Here the CDR3 DNA reads TGCAGTGCTAGTACCTCAGCGGGGTTGGCCTACGAGCAGTACTTC.